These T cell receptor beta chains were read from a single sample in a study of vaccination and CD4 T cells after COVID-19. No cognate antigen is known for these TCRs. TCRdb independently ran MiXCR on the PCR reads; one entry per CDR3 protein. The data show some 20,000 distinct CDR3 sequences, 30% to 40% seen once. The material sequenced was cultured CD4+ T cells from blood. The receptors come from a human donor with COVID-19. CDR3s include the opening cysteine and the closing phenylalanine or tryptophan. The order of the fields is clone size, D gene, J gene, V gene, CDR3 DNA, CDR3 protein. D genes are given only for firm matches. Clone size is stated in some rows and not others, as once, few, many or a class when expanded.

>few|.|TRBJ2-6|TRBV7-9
TGTGCCAGCAGCATGGCCGGGGCCAACGTCCTGACTTTC
CASSMAGANVLTF
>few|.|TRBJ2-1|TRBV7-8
TGTGCCAGCAGCTTAGGTCAGGGGCGATCCTACAATGAGCAGTTCTTC
CASSLGQGRSYNEQFF
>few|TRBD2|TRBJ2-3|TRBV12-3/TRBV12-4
TGTGCCAGTAGTTTACCGGGACTAGCGGGAGGCACAGATACGCAGTATTTT
CASSLPGLAGGTDTQYF
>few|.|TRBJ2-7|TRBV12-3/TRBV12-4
TGTGCCAGCAGTTTAAGGAGGGTGCTCTCCTACGAGCAGTACTTC
CASSLRRVLSYEQYF
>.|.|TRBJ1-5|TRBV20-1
TGCAGTGCTAGACCTCCTCTGGGCAATCAGCCCCAGCATTTT
CSARPPLGNQPQHF
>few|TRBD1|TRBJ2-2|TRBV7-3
TGTGCCAGCAGCTTAGATCCAGGGGGCAGGTCCGGGGAGCTGTTTTTT
CASSLDPGGRSGELFF
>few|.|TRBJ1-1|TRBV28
TGTGCCAGCAGCCCAGGGACAAGGAACACTGAAGCTTTCTTT
CASSPGTRNTEAFF
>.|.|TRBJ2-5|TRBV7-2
TGTGCCAGCAGCTTAGGGGGACTCGGAAAAGAGACCCAGTACTTC
CASSLGGLGKETQYF
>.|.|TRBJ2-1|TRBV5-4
TGTGCCAGCAGCTCGGACCGGACACCCAACAATGAGCAGTTCTTC
CASSSDRTPNNEQFF
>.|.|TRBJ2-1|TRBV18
TGTGCCAGCTCACCAGAAATCCAGGGGCCAGAGCAGTTCTTC
CASSPEIQGPEQFF
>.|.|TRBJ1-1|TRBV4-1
TGCGCCAGCAGCCTGGGGGAGGCCCTGAACACTGAAGCTTTCTTT
CASSLGEALNTEAFF